The rows below give T cell receptor beta chains drawn from one sample of a study of T cells after yellow fever vaccination. TCRdb re-analysed the 5' RACE reads in MiXCR, keeping a single row per CDR3 protein. The sample has about 350,000 distinct CDR3 sequences; about 9.9% are singletons. Sample: PBMCs, taken on the day of the first yellow fever vaccination. All receptors derive from a man between 18 and 35 years old who received the YFV17D yellow fever vaccine. CDR3s include the opening cysteine and the closing phenylalanine or tryptophan. D genes are given only for firm matches. Clone size is shown for a subset of rows, as once, few, many or a class of expanded clone.

clone_size j_call v_call d_call cdr3_nt cdr3_aa
NA TRBJ2-5 TRBV9 NA TGTGCCAGCAGCACAAGGGGGTACCAAGAGACCCAGTACTTC CASSTRGYQETQYF
few TRBJ2-3 TRBV4-3 NA TGCGCCAGCAGCCAAGGGATTCGAACCGGGACGGATACGCAGTATTTT CASSQGIRTGTDTQYF
NA TRBJ2-5 TRBV7-2 NA TGTGCCAGCAGACGTAGGGACGTGGAAGAGACCCAGTACTTC CASRRRDVEETQYF
few TRBJ2-5 TRBV9 TRBD1 TGTGCCAGCAGCGTAGTAAACAGGGGGAAGGGGGAGACCCAGTACTTC CASSVVNRGKGETQYF
once TRBJ2-5 TRBV5-1 NA TGCGCCAGCAGCTGGGGGAACAGGCAAGAGACCCAGTACTTC CASSWGNRQETQYF
few TRBJ2-5 TRBV20-1 TRBD2 TGCAGTGCTAGGGGACTAGACGAGACCCAGTACTTC CSARGLDETQYF
few TRBJ1-1 TRBV7-3 NA TGTGCCAGCGCACTCCAGGGGAACACTGAAGCTTTCTTT CASALQGNTEAFF
few TRBJ2-3 TRBV4-1 NA TGCGCCAGCAGCCAAGATAAGGGGAGCGGGACAGCTCGCACAGATACGCAGTATTTT CASSQDKGSGTARTDTQYF
few TRBJ2-5 TRBV27 TRBD1 TGTGCCAGCAGGGCACTCGACAGGGGAGAAACCCAGTACTTC CASRALDRGETQYF
few TRBJ2-5 TRBV5-5 TRBD1 TGTGCCAGCAGCTTAACGACAGGGGGGTCAGAGACCCAGTACTTC CASSLTTGGSETQYF
NA TRBJ2-1 TRBV3-1 TRBD1 TGTGCCAGCAGCCAAGCCACAGGGGTCACTGAGCAGTTCTTC CASSQATGVTEQFF
many TRBJ2-7 TRBV12-3/TRBV12-4 NA TGTGCCAGCAGTTCAGGGGCGTACGAGCAGTACTTC CASSSGAYEQYF
many TRBJ1-5 TRBV21-1 NA TGTGCCAGCAGCAGAAATCAGCCCCAGCATTTT CASSRNQPQHF
many TRBJ2-1 TRBV6-2/TRBV6-3 TRBD2 TGTGCCAGCAGTTACTCGTCCCGAGGACTAGCGAACAATGAGCAGTTCTTC CASSYSSRGLANNEQFF
NA TRBJ1-2 TRBV2 TRBD1 TGTGCCAGCAGTGACCGGGACAGCCCTTATGGCTACACCTTC CASSDRDSPYGYTF
many TRBJ2-3 TRBV5-1 TRBD1 TGCGCCAGCAGCTTGGTAACAGGGGGAGCAGATACGCAGTATTTT CASSLVTGGADTQYF
few TRBJ1-5 TRBV6-2/TRBV6-3 TRBD1 TGTGCCAGCAGCCAGACAGGGATTGTCAATCAGCCCCAGCATTTT CASSQTGIVNQPQHF
NA TRBJ1-2 TRBV7-9 TRBD1 TGTGCCAGCAGCCCAGGGGGCTTCTATGGCTACACCTTC CASSPGGFYGYTF
few TRBJ2-6 TRBV5-1 NA TGCGCCAGCAGCCCGGAGGGTCCCAACGTCCTGACTTTC CASSPEGPNVLTF
few TRBJ2-5 TRBV7-2 NA TGTGCCAGCAGCTTCCAGGTGCAAGAGACCCAGTACTTC CASSFQVQETQYF
NA TRBJ2-6 TRBV19 NA TGTGCCAGTAGCCCGGCTACAGGGAGTGACTCTGGGGCCAACGTCCTGACTTTC CASSPATGSDSGANVLTF
NA TRBJ1-4 TRBV25-1 NA TGTGCCAGCAGCTGGGGACGTTCCCCCCCCGGGGGAGAAAAACTGTTTTTT CASSWGRSPPGGEKLFF
NA TRBJ1-1 TRBV18 NA TGTGCCAGCTCACCGAGCCAGCGGAGCGATGGAGCTTTCTTT CASSPSQRSDGAFF
NA TRBJ2-5 TRBV12-3/TRBV12-4 TRBD2 TGTGCCAGCAGTTACCGCTTGGGAGGGGTAGAGACCCAGTACTTC CASSYRLGGVETQYF
NA TRBJ1-5 TRBV3-1 TRBD1 TGTGCCAGCAGCCAACAGGGGGCGCGTAATCAGCCCCAGCATTTT CASSQQGARNQPQHF
NA TRBJ1-4 TRBV3-1 NA TGTGCCAGCAGCGACGGGACACCGGGTGAAAAACTGTTTTTT CASSDGTPGEKLFF
NA TRBJ2-2 TRBV4-2 TRBD2 TGTGCCAGCAGCCGGGGTAGCGGGGATTACGGGGAGCTGTTTTTT CASSRGSGDYGELFF
few TRBJ2-3 TRBV29-1 NA TGCAGCGTTGAAGATCCCCGCGATACGCAGTATTTT CSVEDPRDTQYF
NA TRBJ2-3 TRBV4-3 TRBD2 TGCGCCAGCAGCCAAGAACCGGGACTAGCTCCGACCACGCAGTATTTT CASSQEPGLAPTTQYF
few TRBJ2-1 TRBV4-3 NA TGCGCCAGCAGCCCGTTGATGAAAGCCTCCTACAATGAGCAGTTCTTC CASSPLMKASYNEQFF
few TRBJ2-7 TRBV5-5 NA TGTGCCAGCAGCTGGGAACAGGGTAGGGCCTACGAGCAGTACTTC CASSWEQGRAYEQYF
NA TRBJ2-6 TRBV11-2 NA TGTGCCAGCAGCCCATTGACAGGCCCTATGAGAGGGGCCAACGTCCTGACTTTC CASSPLTGPMRGANVLTF
NA TRBJ2-1 TRBV19 NA TGTGCCAGTAGTATGGTTGACAATGAGCAGTTCTTC CASSMVDNEQFF
few TRBJ1-2 TRBV4-3 TRBD1 TGCGCCAGCAGCCAAGTCTACAGGGGGAGTAACTATGGCTACACCTTC CASSQVYRGSNYGYTF
few TRBJ1-2 TRBV6-1 TRBD1 TGTGCCAGCAGTGCTTGGACAGGGCAATGGTATGGCTACACCTTC CASSAWTGQWYGYTF
few TRBJ2-1 TRBV7-9 TRBD2 TGTGCCAGCAGGATAGCGGGGGCCTACAATGAGCAGTTCTTC CASRIAGAYNEQFF
NA TRBJ1-2 TRBV6-2/TRBV6-3 TRBD1 TGTGCCAGCAGTTACTCGCAGACAGGGGGCTATGGCTACACCTTC CASSYSQTGGYGYTF
few TRBJ2-1 TRBV20-1 TRBD2 TGCAGTGCTAGAGTTCCTAGCGGGGGGGCAGGCGATGAGCAGTTCTTC CSARVPSGGAGDEQFF
NA TRBJ2-3 TRBV28 NA TGTGCCAGCAAACGGGGGGCCCCCAAACTAGTCACGCAGTATTTT CASKRGAPKLVTQYF
many TRBJ2-7 TRBV5-1 TRBD2 TGCGCCAGCAGCTTGGGGACTAGCTCCTACGAGCAGTACTTC CASSLGTSSYEQYF
NA TRBJ1-1 TRBV20-1 NA TGCAGTGCTAGTAACGGGGGATACACTGAAGCTTTCTTT CSASNGGYTEAFF
many TRBJ1-4 TRBV7-9 NA TGTGCCAGCAGCTCACAGGGAGGGGATGAAAAACTGTTTTTT CASSSQGGDEKLFF
few TRBJ1-1 TRBV6-6 NA TGTGCCAGCAGTCCGACGGAAACTGAAGCTTTCTTT CASSPTETEAFF
NA TRBJ2-2 TRBV5-5 NA TGTGCCAGCACCGAGGTAACCGGGGAGCTGTTTTTT CASTEVTGELFF
NA TRBJ1-2 TRBV7-2 NA TGTGCCAGCAGCTTAGGACGGGACAATAACTATGGCTACACCTTC CASSLGRDNNYGYTF
few TRBJ1-1 TRBV7-6 NA TGTGCCAGCAGCGGCGGGGGGGGCGAACGGGAGGCTTTCTTT CASSGGGGEREAFF
NA TRBJ2-5 TRBV5-1 TRBD2 TGCGCCAGCAGCACCTTAGCGGGGGATGAGACCCAGTACTTC CASSTLAGDETQYF
many TRBJ2-4 TRBV12-3/TRBV12-4 TRBD2 TGTGCCAGTAGGACTAGGAAGGGGAACATTCAGTACTTC CASRTRKGNIQYF
NA TRBJ1-4 TRBV7-2 NA TGTGCCAGCAGCTTATCGGGGGAACATGAAAAACTGTTTTTT CASSLSGEHEKLFF